Below, one T cell receptor (beta chain) is given with its context. Its antigen is still unknown. This record belongs to a study of T cell responses to AZD1222 COVID-19 vaccine. Produced via immunoSEQ multiplex PCR; TCRdb's table is partial and in-frame only. The top ten clones hold roughly 2.7% of a sample with more than 85,000 clones, more than 90% of them seen once. Study-wide points: Females made up more of the donors, who were largely white British, and clonal diversity may have come out too low.

Between the trimmed V and J ends, which lost 5 bases and 9 bases, there was a span of 16 bases. The CDR3 extends over 13 amino acids. The germline V gene encodes CDR1 SGHNT and CDR2 YENEEA. This clonotype originated in an adult who received the AZD1222 COVID-19 vaccine. V usage is TRBV11-3 and J usage is TRBJ1-2, with D possibly TRBD1 on 5 matching bases. The sample was peripheral blood, taken 28 days after the second AZD1222 dose. For the CDR3, the DNA is TGTGCCAGCAGCGCTAACCGGGACGGTAGCTACACCTTC. Encoded protein: CASSANRDGSYTF.